One sample yielded the 20 T cell receptor beta chains listed below, sequenced in a study of T cells in Graves' hyperthyroidism and ophthalmopathy. RNA transcripts provided the source from which TCR beta CDR3 regions were amplified. Primed by the HTBI set, a first-round RT-PCR was run on the TCR CDR3. TCRdb analysed the multiplex PCR reads with MiXCR anew, one entry per CDR3 protein. The sample shows over 700,000 distinct CDR3 sequences, roughly 40% of them seen only once. The specimen sequenced was blood. Every receptor here comes from a man between 18 and 35 years old with Graves' hyperthyroidism.

CDR3 nucleotides: TGTGCCAGCAGTACTTTCAACTACGAGCAGTACTTC. Translating it yields CASSTFNYEQYF. J is TRBJ2-7 and V is TRBV2; unclear D gene. The V gene lost 5 bases and the J gene lost 3 bases, with 8 bases spanning the gap. Germline CDR1 reads SNHLY; CDR2 reads FYNNEI. The CDR3 runs 12 residues.

The V call is TRBV9, the J call TRBJ1-1; tentative D call: TRBD1 (5 bases). V was cut by 4 bases and J by 8 bases, with 12 bases left in between. This CDR3 comprises 12 residues. Looked up from germline, CDR1 is SGDLS and CDR2 is YYNGEE. Here the CDR3 reads CASSQTKGEAFF. The CDR3 DNA is TGTGCCAGCAGCCAAACAAAGGGGGAAGCTTTCTTT.

This chain joins TRBV29-1 and TRBJ1-2; D gene ambiguous. This CDR3 contains 11 residues. V was clipped by 5 bases and J by 5 bases, with 9 bases between them. Germline V gene sequence: CDR1 SQVTM, CDR2 ANQGSEA. CDR3 bases: TGCAGCGTTATTCGCCTATATGGCTACACCTTC. This gives the protein CSVIRLYGYTF.

There are many counts of this clonotype. This chain links TRBV10-3 with TRBJ2-2, with TRBD2 matching 11 bases. V trimming: 3 bases; J trimming: 5 bases; junction bases outside the gene matches: 5. The CDR3 has 16 residues. Germline values: CDR1 ENHRY, CDR2 SYGVKD. Written as DNA, the CDR3 is TGTGCCATCAGTGATCCCCTAGCGGGGGGAACCGGGGAGCTGTTTTTT. Its protein is CAISDPLAGGTGELFF.

V gene TRBV2 combines with J gene TRBJ2-5; 12 nucleotides match TRBD2. The germline V gene encodes CDR1 SNHLY and CDR2 FYNNEI. There are 16 residues in the CDR3. V gave up 4 bases and J gave up 3 bases; unmatched junction bases: 6. The CDR3 DNA is TGTGCCAGCAGTGGGCTTCGACTAGCGGGAGAAGAGACCCAGTACTTC. It codes for CASSGLRLAGEETQYF. Looking up the rest from reference TRBV2 and TRBJ2-5 gives the full variable domain: EPEVTQTPSHQVTQMGQEVILRCVPISNHLYFYWYRQILGQKVEFLVSFYNNEISEKSEIFDDQFSVERPDGSNFTLKIRSTKLEDSAMYFCASSGLRLAGEETQYFGPGTRLLVL.

The sample holds a few counts of this clonotype. The genes are TRBV20-1 and TRBJ1-1, with TRBD1 matching over 10 bases. Germline CDR1 and CDR2: DFQATT and SNEGSKA (reference sequence). The ends lost 6 bases at V and 4 bases at J; junction bases unmatched: 5. This CDR3 is 13 amino acids long. The CDR3 loop reads CSARDRGSTEAFF. CDR3 sequence (DNA): TGCAGTGCCCGGGACAGGGGAAGCACTGAAGCTTTCTTT.

The chain links TRBV9 to TRBJ1-1; a weak D match, TRBD1 (5 bases). The V end lost 4 bases, the J end lost 5 bases, and 15 bases lay between the germline ends. The CDR3 runs to 14 residues. Germline CDR1 is SGDLS and CDR2 is YYNGEE. The CDR3 nucleotides are TGTGCCAGCAGCCGCTCCAGGGTAGATACTGAAGCTTTCTTT. It codes for CASSRSRVDTEAFF.

As for this clonotype: A read error may explain this, as a much larger clone is one base away. The chain carries TRBV19 and TRBJ1-5; maybe TRBD1 (5 bases). CDR1 and CDR2 (germline): LNHDA, SQIVND (reference sequence). V lost 6 bases to trimming and J lost 4 bases, with 19 bases between them. The CDR3 has 16 amino acids. This CDR3 is CASSSPYRRKNQPQHF. In nucleotides, the CDR3 is TGTGCCAGTAGCAGCCCCTACAGGAGGAAAAATCAGCCCCAGCATTTT.

This clonotype was seen more than once but under ten times. V gene TRBV12-3 or TRBV12-4 combines with J gene TRBJ1-2, with TRBD1 matching over 7 bases. The J segment lost 6 bases and the V segment lost 5 bases, leaving 12 bases of the junction unmatched. The CDR3 length is 15 residues. The CDR3 DNA reads as TGTGCCAGCAGTCCGGGCGGACAGGCAGGCCATGGCTACACCTTC. Translation: CASSPGGQAGHGYTF.

Points on this clonotype: At one end the junction does not follow the germline gene, possibly because of a read error. The chain joins TRBV10-3 to TRBJ1-5; D might be TRBD1 (5 bases). The CDR3 runs 15 residues. Germline V gene lookup returns CDR1 ENHRY and CDR2 SYGVKD. The CDR3, as DNA: TGTGCCAGCAGTTTGGACACGAGGGCCAATCAGCCCCAGCATTTT. As protein: CASSLDTRANQPQHF.

This clonotype was found many times. CDR3 bases: TGTGCCAGCAGTGCCTCCAGGGGGCATGGTGAAAAACTGTTTTTT. Amino acid sequence: CASSASRGHGEKLFF. The gene calls are TRBV2 and TRBJ1-4; the match to TRBD1 covers 8 bases. V shed 4 bases and J 7 bases; nucleotides not matched to a gene: 8. The CDR3 has 15 amino acids. Germline loops: CDR1 SNHLY, CDR2 FYNNEI.

The chain uses TRBV2 and TRBJ1-1; weak D call: TRBD1 (5 bases). The CDR3 spans 14 residues. The ends were cut back, 8 bases at V and 4 bases at J, with 17 bases in the middle. Per the germline V gene, CDR1 is SNHLY and CDR2 is FYNNEI. CDR3 nucleotides: TGTGCCAGCCGCCTTACGCACGGGGGCACTGAAGCTTTCTTT. Translation gives CASRLTHGGTEAFF.

This clonotype has ten or more counts. The chain joins TRBV29-1 to TRBJ1-1; a weak D match, TRBD1 (5 bases). The CDR3 contains 15 residues. Germline-derived CDR1 and CDR2 are SQVTM and ANQGSEA. The CDR3 loop is CTAAGRGGVDTEAFF. Here the CDR3 DNA reads TGCACCGCCGCTGGACGGGGAGGGGTCGACACTGAAGCTTTCTTT.

V and J are TRBV5-1 and TRBJ2-2, with D maybe TRBD2 (6 bases). Germline V gives CDR1 SGHRS, CDR2 YFSETQ. The CDR3 runs 15 residues. V gave up 3 bases and J gave up 7 bases, with 16 bases separating them. The CDR3 DNA reads TGCGCCAGCAGCTCCGGGACTTACAATGGCGGGGAGCTGTTTTTT. It codes for CASSSGTYNGGELFF.

This clonotype has at least ten counts. The chain employs TRBV2 and TRBJ2-2, with 7 nucleotides matching TRBD1. The junction had 4 bases not matched to a gene; V was cut back by 6 bases and J by 0 bases. From germline, CDR1 is SNHLY and CDR2 FYNNEI. The CDR3 extends over 15 amino acids. The CDR3 reads CASRGQTSNTGELFF. In DNA form, the CDR3 reads TGTGCCAGCAGGGGACAGACATCGAACACCGGGGAGCTGTTTTTT.

This clonotype was seen repeatedly, ten times or more. The V and J genes are TRBV20-1 and TRBJ2-5; D remains ambiguous. The CDR3 totals 10 residues. CDR1 is DFQATT, CDR2 SNEGSKA, per germline (reference sequence). Trimming cost V 5 bases and J 5 bases, with 6 bases left between them. CDR3 sequence (DNA): TGCAGTGCTCAGAGGGAGACCCAGTACTTC. It codes for CSAQRETQYF.

This clonotype was observed at least ten times. The chain couples TRBV2 to TRBJ2-7; no clear D. Germline CDR1 and CDR2: SNHLY and FYNNEI. The V end was cut by 0 bases, the J end by 6 bases, with 12 bases between. The CDR3 is made up of 14 amino acids. In DNA form, the CDR3 reads TGTGCCAGCAGTGAAGCCCGTGAATCTGGCGAGCAGTACTTC. Amino acid sequence: CASSEARESGEQYF.

This clonotype appeared many times. V gene TRBV2 combines with J gene TRBJ1-1; 8 nucleotides line up with TRBD1. Trimming cost V 7 bases and J 10 bases; bases outside gene matches: 8. The CDR3 loop spans 12 amino acids. Germline CDR1 and CDR2: SNHLY and FYNNEI. The CDR3 here is CASTRQGRVAFF. CDR3 in DNA: TGTGCCAGCACCCGACAGGGGAGGGTAGCTTTCTTT.

This clonotype has at least ten counts. J is TRBJ1-2 and V is TRBV9; a possible D gene is TRBD1 (6 bases). CDR3 length: 15 residues. The germline V gene has CDR1 SGDLS and CDR2 YYNGEE. V was clipped by 1 base and J by 0 bases, with 10 bases between them. CDR3 coding DNA: TGTGCCAGCAGCGTACGACAGGAAGCTAACTATGGCTACACCTTC. Residues: CASSVRQEANYGYTF.

A word on this clonotype: This clone may be a read error of a much larger clone one base away. The genes are TRBV24-1 and TRBJ1-5; D is perhaps TRBD1 (6 bases). Trimming removed 6 bases from V and 11 bases from J, with 10 bases in between. The V gene's germline CDR1 is KGHDR and CDR2 SFDVKD. The CDR3 runs to 11 residues. CDR3: CATSTRDTQHF. In DNA, the CDR3 is TGTGCCACCAGTACCCGGGACACCCAGCATTTT.